This T cell receptor (beta chain) came from a study of blood T cell repertoires in COVID-19. The assay was immunoSEQ multiplex PCR, and TCRdb's table has in-frame clones only and misses some. The sample holds about 150,000 clones, roughly 80% seen once. Germline CDR1 is SGHTA and CDR2 is FQGNSA. J was trimmed by 2 bases and V by 5 bases; bases with no gene match: 4. The length of the CDR3 is 14 residues. The V and J genes are TRBV7-2 and TRBJ1-1; 8 bases match TRBD1. Specimen: peripheral blood. This receptor was identified in a man in his 60s with acute or convalescent COVID-19. This CDR3 is CASSPQGANTEAFF. CDR3 coding DNA: TGTGCCAGCAGCCCGCAGGGGGCTAACACTGAAGCTTTCTTT.